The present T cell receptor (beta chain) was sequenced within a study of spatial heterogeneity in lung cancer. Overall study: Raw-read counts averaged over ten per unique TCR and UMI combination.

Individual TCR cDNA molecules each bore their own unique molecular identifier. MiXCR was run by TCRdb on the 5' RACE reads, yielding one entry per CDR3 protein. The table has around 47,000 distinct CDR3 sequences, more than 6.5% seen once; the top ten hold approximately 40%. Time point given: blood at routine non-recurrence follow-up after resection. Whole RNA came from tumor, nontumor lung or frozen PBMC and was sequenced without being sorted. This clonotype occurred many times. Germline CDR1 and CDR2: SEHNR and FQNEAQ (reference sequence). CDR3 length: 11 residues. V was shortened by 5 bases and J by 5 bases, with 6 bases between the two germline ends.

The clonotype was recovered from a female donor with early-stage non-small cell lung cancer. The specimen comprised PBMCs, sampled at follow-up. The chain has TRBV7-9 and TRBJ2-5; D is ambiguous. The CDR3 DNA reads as TGTGCCAGCAGCCCCAGGGAGACCCAGTACTTC. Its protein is CASSPRETQYF.